Below, 24 T cell receptor beta chains from the same sample are listed, as sequenced in a study of cytomegalovirus exposure and HLA in healthy donors. The primer mix had 60 Vbeta and 13 Jbeta primers. TCRdb keeps only in-frame clones here, not all; method: immunoSEQ multiplex PCR. The sample shows 150,000 to 200,000 clones, 78% of them seen only once. The sample comprised PBMCs. These receptors came from a female donor in good health and CMV-seronegative.

J is TRBJ2-7 and V is TRBV5-4; 7 bases map to TRBD2. V trimming: 4 bases; J trimming: 2 bases; junction bases outside the gene matches: 6. Germline loops: CDR1 SGHNT, CDR2 YYREEE (reference sequence). The CDR3 runs to 14 residues. The CDR3 region is CASSPGLVTYEQYF. The CDR3 coding sequence is TGTGCCAGCAGCCCAGGACTAGTGACCTACGAGCAGTACTTC.

The rearrangement uses TRBV15 and TRBJ1-5, with a tentative D call TRBD1 (6 bases). Germline CDR1 is LNHNV and CDR2 is YYDKDF (reference sequence). V dropped 3 bases and J dropped 6 bases, with 21 bases sitting between them. The CDR3 runs to 17 residues. The CDR3, as DNA: TGTGCCACCAGCAGTGGGGGGGCGAGGGTACGAACTCAGCCCCAGCATTTT. Its translation is CATSSGGARVRTQPQHF. The whole variable domain, remainder taken from reference TRBV15 and TRBJ1-5, is DAMVIQNPRYQVTQFGKPVTLSCSQTLNHNVMYWYQQKSSQAPKLLFHYYDKDFNNEADTPDNFQSRRPNTSFCFLDIRSPGLGDTAMYLCATSSGGARVRTQPQHFGDGTRLSIL.

The chain uses TRBV2 and TRBJ2-3; D call uncertain. Deletions cut 0 bases from V and 6 bases from J, with 10 bases between. Germline V lookup: CDR1 SNHLY, CDR2 FYNNEI. The CDR3 contains 14 residues. CDR3 nucleotide sequence: TGTGCCAGCAGTGAAGCGGCCTCCTGGGATACGCAGTATTTT. It encodes CASSEAASWDTQYF.

V and J are TRBV13 and TRBJ2-7; 9 positions agree with TRBD2. Germline V gene lookup returns CDR1 PRHDT and CDR2 FYEKMQ (reference sequence). The CDR3 extends over 16 amino acids. The ends lost 5 bases at V and 2 bases at J; junction bases unmatched: 10. The CDR3 spells CASSPGRPSGTYEQYF. CDR3 nucleotide sequence: TGTGCCAGCAGCCCTGGCCGGCCTAGCGGGACCTACGAGCAGTACTTC. Full variable domain (rest looked up from reference TRBV13 and TRBJ2-7): AAGVIQSPRHLIKEKRETATLKCYPIPRHDTVYWYQQGPGQDPQFLISFYEKMQSDKGSIPDRFSAQQFSDYHSELNMSSLELGDSALYFCASSPGRPSGTYEQYFGPGTRLTVT.

The chain recombines TRBV5-4 with TRBJ1-2, with a weak D call TRBD1 (6 bases). The V end lost 0 bases, the J end lost 8 bases, and 11 bases lay between the germline ends. The CDR3 loop spans 13 amino acids. Looked up from germline, CDR1 is SGHNT and CDR2 is YYREEE (reference sequence). CDR3 nucleotide sequence: TGTGCCAGCAGCTTGGTCCCAGGGGACGGCTACACCTTC. Its protein product is CASSLVPGDGYTF.

The chain links TRBV9 to TRBJ2-2, with 9 bases fitting TRBD1. Germline values: CDR1 SGDLS, CDR2 YYNGEE. The ends lost 3 bases at V and 3 bases at J; junction bases unmatched: 6. CDR3 length: 16 residues. CDR3 sequence reads: CASSADTGGHTGELFF. For the CDR3, the DNA is TGTGCCAGCAGCGCGGACACAGGGGGCCACACCGGGGAGCTGTTTTTT.

V and J are TRBV7-9 and TRBJ1-4; 7 positions match TRBD1. The V segment lost 3 bases and the J segment 7 bases; nucleotides outside the gene matches: 5. Germline V gene data show CDR1 as SEHNR and CDR2 as FQNEAQ (reference sequence). There are 14 residues in the CDR3. The DNA for the CDR3 is TGTGCCAGCAGCTTCACAGGGGTACGTGAAAAACTGTTTTTT. Residues: CASSFTGVREKLFF.

This clone has a single count. This chain links TRBV6-5 with TRBJ2-5, with 8 positions matching TRBD2. CDR3 length equals 13 residues. Germline CDR1 and CDR2: MNHEY and SVGAGI. The J segment lost 5 bases and the V segment lost 4 bases, leaving 3 bases of the junction unmatched. The CDR3 protein is CASSSPGGETQYF. The CDR3 DNA reads as TGTGCCAGCAGTTCCCCGGGGGGGGAGACCCAGTACTTC.

The V gene is TRBV5-1, the J gene TRBJ2-1, with D perhaps matching TRBD2 (6 bases). CDR1 and CDR2 (germline): SGHRS, YFSETQ. The V gene lost 5 bases and the J gene lost 0 bases, with 15 bases spanning the gap. The CDR3 has 16 residues. Here the CDR3 reads CASRSAGRSSYNEQFF. In nucleotides, the CDR3 is TGCGCCAGCAGGTCGGCGGGGAGGAGCTCCTACAATGAGCAGTTCTTC.

This chain joins TRBV28 and TRBJ2-2; 8 bases are shared with TRBD1. This CDR3 is built from 15 residues. Germline V gene sequence: CDR1 MDHEN, CDR2 SYDVKM. V dropped 5 bases and J dropped 7; count of bases not matched to a gene: 9. The chain's CDR3 is CASSPGTGGGGELFF. For the CDR3, the DNA is TGTGCCAGCAGTCCAGGGACAGGAGGAGGCGGGGAGCTGTTTTTT.

Comment on this clone: Other nucleotide sequences from this sample produce the same CDR3. This chain uses TRBV7-9 with TRBJ1-5, with 8 bases identical to TRBD1. Germline CDR1 SEHNR, CDR2 FQNEAQ (reference sequence). V was pared by 5 bases and J by 16 bases, with 16 bases of the junction left unmatched. This CDR3 is built from 14 residues. This CDR3 reads CASSPAYGQGLQHF. The CDR3 DNA reads TGTGCCAGCAGCCCGGCCTACGGACAGGGCCTACAACATTTT.

This clone has more than one count but fewer than ten. The rearrangement joins TRBV7-3 to TRBJ2-1, with 10 bases identical to TRBD1. The CDR3 extends over 14 amino acids. Germline CDR1 reads SGHTA; CDR2 reads FQGTGA. The J segment lost 7 bases and the V segment lost 3 bases, leaving 3 bases of the junction unmatched. The CDR3 loop reads CASSLTGGRNEQFF. In nucleotides, the CDR3 is TGTGCCAGCAGCTTGACAGGGGGCAGAAATGAGCAGTTCTTC.

The chain couples TRBV27 to TRBJ2-1, with a weak D call TRBD2 (5 bases). The CDR3 loop spans 15 amino acids. CDR1 and CDR2 from the germline V gene are MNHEY and SMNVEV (reference sequence). Trimming removed 7 bases at V and 0 bases at J, with 13 bases between. Written as DNA, the CDR3 is TGTGCCAGCACCACCGGGGTGAGCTCCTACAATGAGCAGTTCTTC. Translation gives CASTTGVSSYNEQFF.

The chain combines TRBV30 with TRBJ1-3; D may be TRBD1 (5 bases). The germline CDR1 and CDR2 sequences are GTSNPN and SVGIG (reference sequence). Trimming cost V 1 base and J 5 bases, with 9 bases left between them. The CDR3 has 13 residues. DNA of the CDR3: TGTGCCTGGAGTGAGGGACTCAGAAACACCATATATTTT. Its translation: CAWSEGLRNTIYF.

This clone showed up just a few times. The chain is built from TRBV6-5 and TRBJ1-5; a possible D gene is TRBD1 (5 bases). This CDR3 spans 16 amino acids. Germline CDR1 and CDR2: MNHEY and SVGAGI. V lost 2 bases and J lost 3, with 14 bases in between. The CDR3 region has the DNA TGTGCCAGCAGTTACCCCCAGGGTTGTGTCAATCAGCCCCAGCATTTT. As protein: CASSYPQGCVNQPQHF.

This chain links TRBV19 with TRBJ2-2; 15 bases line up with TRBD2. The J segment lost 7 bases and the V segment lost 8 bases, leaving 5 bases of the junction unmatched. CDR1 is LNHDA and CDR2 is SQIVND in the germline V gene (reference sequence). The CDR3 runs to 15 residues. In DNA form, the CDR3 reads TGTGCCAGTCGGGGACTAGCGGGAGGAAGCGGGGAGCTGTTTTTT. The encoded protein is CASRGLAGGSGELFF.

As concerns this clone: One end of the junction fails to match germline, which may point to a read error. The chain couples TRBV7-9 to TRBJ2-5; 9 nucleotides agree with TRBD2. The CDR3 runs 17 residues. Germline V gene sequence: CDR1 SEHNR, CDR2 FQNEAQ (reference sequence). CDR3 sequence reads: CSSSPRWSGRFQETQYF. DNA of the CDR3: TGTTCCAGCAGCCCTCGGTGGAGCGGGAGGTTCCAGGAGACCCAGTACTTC. Variable domain in full (rest from reference TRBV7-9 and TRBJ2-5): DTGVSQNPRHKITKRGQNVTFRCDPISEHNRLYWYRQTLGQGPEFLTYFQNEAQLEKSRLLSDRFSAERPKGSFSTLEIQRTEQGDSAMYLCSSSPRWSGRFQETQYFGPGTRLLVL.

The rearrangement uses TRBV25-1 and TRBJ1-6, with a tentative D call TRBD1 (6 bases). Germline assignment: CDR1 MGHDK and CDR2 SYGVNS. The CDR3 covers 16 residues. Trimming shortened V by 2 bases and J by 7 bases, and 15 bases separated the two germline ends. The CDR3, as DNA: TGTGCCAGCAGTGAAGAGGGCAGGGGCCCGAATTCACCCCTCCACTTT. Its translation is CASSEEGRGPNSPLHF. Based on the CDR3 plus reference TRBV25-1 and TRBJ1-6, the full variable domain is EADIYQTPRYLVIGTGKKITLECSQTMGHDKMYWYQQDPGMELHLIHYSYGVNSTEKGDLSSESTVSRIRTEHFPLTLESARPSHTSQYLCASSEEGRGPNSPLHFGNGTRLTVT.

This clone was counted once. This CDR3 reads CASKERGGTDTQYF. The CDR3 nucleotides are TGCGCCAGCAAGGAGCGGGGGGGCACAGATACGCAGTATTTT. The chain uses TRBV5-1 and TRBJ2-3, with 9 bases that match TRBD2. This CDR3 is built from 14 residues. Trimming at V came to 6 bases and at J to 1 base, leaving 3 bases not matched to a gene. Germline V gives CDR1 SGHRS, CDR2 YFSETQ.

The rearrangement joins TRBV28 to TRBJ2-5, with 7 positions matching TRBD2. CDR3 length: 13 residues. CDR1 is MDHEN and CDR2 is SYDVKM in the germline V gene. With V trimmed by 3 bases and J by 4 bases, 2 bases remained unmatched. Here the CDR3 DNA reads TGTGCCAGCAGTTTGTCGGGGGGAGAGACCCAGTACTTC. This codes for CASSLSGGETQYF.

With respect to this clone: At one end the junction does not follow the germline gene, possibly because of a read error. The rearrangement joins TRBV13 to TRBJ2-1; D unresolved. The CDR3 has 13 amino acids. The germline V gene encodes CDR1 PRHDT and CDR2 FYEKMQ (reference sequence). CDR3 nucleotides: TGTGCCAGCAGCTCCCATCCGAGCAATGAACAGTTCTTC. Amino acid sequence: CASSSHPSNEQFF.

Only one count was recorded for this clone. The rearrangement uses TRBV5-6 and TRBJ2-5; 14 bases map to TRBD2. The germline V gene has CDR1 SGHDT and CDR2 YYEEEE. This CDR3 has 17 residues. J lost 1 base, V lost 6 bases, and 8 bases had no gene match. This CDR3 is CASTPRGTSGSQETQYF. DNA for the CDR3: TGTGCCAGCACCCCCAGGGGGACTAGCGGGAGCCAAGAGACCCAGTACTTC.

In this sample, this clone turned up once. This chain's CDR3 is CASTAFSNSPLHF. The CDR3 DNA reads as TGTGCCAGCACCGCCTTTAGTAATTCACCCCTCCACTTT. The chain couples TRBV27 to TRBJ1-6; D gene uncertain. This CDR3 comprises 13 residues. Germline CDR1 MNHEY, CDR2 SMNVEV (reference sequence). V was shortened by 7 bases and J by 6 bases, with 10 bases between the two germline ends.

The chain carries TRBV7-9 and TRBJ2-5; no firm D call. This CDR3 spans 13 amino acids. Germline-derived CDR1 and CDR2 are SEHNR and FQNEAQ (reference sequence). Trimming removed 5 bases from V and 5 bases from J, with 12 bases in between. The chain's CDR3 is CASSLGDFETQYF. The CDR3 region has the DNA TGTGCCAGCAGCCTTGGAGACTTCGAGACCCAGTACTTC.